These T cell receptor beta chains were read from a single sample in a study of early stage breast cancer tumors. Profiled with immunoSEQ multiplex PCR; TCRdb holds only in-frame clones, not every one. The sample includes about 72,000 clones, roughly 84% of them seen just once. The sequenced sample consisted of blood. The receptors here all came from a person between 55 and 69 years old with breast cancer. Both conserved end residues are part of each CDR3. D genes are given only for firm matches. Rows give clone size only sometimes, using once, few, many, or a class for an expanded clone.

j_call: TRBJ2-6
d_call: -
clone_size: -
v_call: TRBV19
cdr3_aa: CASHRGGPNGVGANVLTF
cdr3_nt: TGTGCCAGTCACAGGGGGGGGCCAAACGGGGTAGGGGCCAACGTCCTGACTTTC

j_call: TRBJ2-1
d_call: -
clone_size: -
v_call: TRBV5-1
cdr3_aa: CASSGGGRGYNEQFF
cdr3_nt: TGCGCCAGCAGCGGCGGGGGCCGGGGTTACAATGAGCAGTTCTTC

j_call: TRBJ2-5
d_call: TRBD1
clone_size: -
v_call: TRBV6-4
cdr3_aa: CASSGDRGETQYF
cdr3_nt: TGTGCCAGCAGTGGGGACAGGGGAGAGACCCAGTACTTC

j_call: TRBJ1-6
d_call: -
clone_size: -
v_call: TRBV27
cdr3_aa: CASTGAYNSPLHF
cdr3_nt: TGTGCCAGCACGGGGGCATATAATTCACCCCTCCACTTT

j_call: TRBJ2-2
d_call: TRBD2
clone_size: -
v_call: TRBV15
cdr3_aa: CATSSGLAANTGELFF
cdr3_nt: TGTGCCACCAGCAGCGGACTAGCGGCGAACACCGGGGAGCTGTTTTTT

j_call: TRBJ1-4
d_call: -
clone_size: few
v_call: TRBV28
cdr3_aa: CASISPMGEKLFF
cdr3_nt: TGTGCCAGCATTTCCCCGATGGGTGAAAAACTGTTTTTT

j_call: TRBJ2-7
d_call: -
clone_size: -
v_call: TRBV10-3
cdr3_aa: CAISEPRRSYEQYF
cdr3_nt: TGTGCCATCAGTGAGCCCCGGAGGAGCTACGAGCAGTACTTC

j_call: TRBJ1-3
d_call: -
clone_size: -
v_call: TRBV29-1
cdr3_aa: CSVVSGSGNTIYF
cdr3_nt: TGCAGCGTTGTCTCAGGGTCTGGAAACACCATATATTTT

j_call: TRBJ1-4
d_call: -
clone_size: -
v_call: TRBV25-1
cdr3_aa: CASSGGEGDREKLFF
cdr3_nt: TGTGCCAGCAGTGGGGGGGAGGGAGATCGGGAAAAACTGTTTTTT

j_call: TRBJ1-2
d_call: -
clone_size: -
v_call: TRBV10-3
cdr3_aa: CASNSRLGGYTF
cdr3_nt: TGTGCCTCCAATAGCCGCCTGGGAGGCTACACCTTC

j_call: TRBJ2-1
d_call: -
clone_size: -
v_call: TRBV7-2
cdr3_aa: CASSPGTGRGRDEQFF
cdr3_nt: TGTGCCAGCAGCCCTGGGACGGGCCGAGGTCGGGATGAGCAGTTCTTC